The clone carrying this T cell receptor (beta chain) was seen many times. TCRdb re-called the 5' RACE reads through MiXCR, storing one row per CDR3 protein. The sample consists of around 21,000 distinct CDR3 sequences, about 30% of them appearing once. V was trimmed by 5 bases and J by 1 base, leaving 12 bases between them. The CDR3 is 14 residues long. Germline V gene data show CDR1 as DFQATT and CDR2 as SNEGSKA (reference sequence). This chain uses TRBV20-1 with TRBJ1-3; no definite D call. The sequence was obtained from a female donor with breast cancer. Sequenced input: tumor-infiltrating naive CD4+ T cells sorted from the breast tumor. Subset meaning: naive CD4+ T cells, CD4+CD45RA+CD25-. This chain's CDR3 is CSADGEGSGNTIYF. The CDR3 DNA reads TGCAGTGCTGATGGGGAGGGTTCTGGAAACACCATATATTTT.